This passage covers 22 T cell receptor beta chains from one sample sequenced in a study of T cells in Graves' hyperthyroidism and ophthalmopathy. Template material for amplifying TCR beta CDR3 regions consisted of RNA transcripts. The TCR CDR3 was amplified in a first-round RT-PCR using the HTBI primer set. TCRdb re-called the multiplex PCR reads through MiXCR, storing one row per CDR3 protein. The sample consists of about 840,000 distinct CDR3 sequences, roughly 40% of them appearing once. Material: blood. The receptor set was obtained from a man younger than 30 with Graves' hyperthyroidism.

This clonotype was recorded a few times. This chain uses TRBV6-4 with TRBJ2-6; no clear D. Germline assignment: CDR1 MRHNA and CDR2 SNTAGT. The V end was cut by 0 bases, the J end by 4 bases, with 4 bases between. The CDR3 length is 14 residues. CDR3 nucleotides: TGTGCCAGCAGTGACTCCCCAGGGGCCAACGTCCTGACTTTC. Translation: CASSDSPGANVLTF.

The table lists this clonotype with many counts. The chain employs TRBV29-1 and TRBJ1-1; 7 nucleotides align to TRBD1. Unmatched junction bases numbered 12, after V lost 7 bases and J lost 10 bases. This CDR3 comprises 12 residues. Germline V gene lookup returns CDR1 SQVTM and CDR2 ANQGSEA. The CDR3 loop reads CSARQGGGGAFF. In nucleotides, the CDR3 is TGCAGCGCTAGACAGGGTGGGGGTGGAGCTTTCTTT.

This clonotype showed up many times. The chain recombines TRBV24-1 with TRBJ2-5, with 11 positions matching TRBD2. The CDR3 runs 17 residues. V trimming: 1 base; J trimming: 2 bases; junction bases outside the gene matches: 5. Germline V gene sequence: CDR1 KGHDR, CDR2 SFDVKD. CDR3 nucleotides: TGTGCCACCAGTGATTTTACGCTAGCGGGAGGACAAGAGACCCAGTACTTC. Its translation: CATSDFTLAGGQETQYF.

This clonotype was recorded many times. Written as DNA, the CDR3 is TGCGCCAGCAGCTTGACCGCAGATAACACTGAAGCTTTCTTT. This gives the protein CASSLTADNTEAFF. This sequence joins TRBV5-1 and TRBJ1-1; D is unresolved. The CDR3 covers 14 residues. The germline V gene has CDR1 SGHRS and CDR2 YFSETQ. V was cut by 1 base and J by 2 bases, with 9 bases left in between.

This clonotype has only a few counts. This rearrangement joins TRBV7-9 to TRBJ2-7; 8 bases map to TRBD1. This CDR3 is built from 16 residues. After removal of 6 bases from V and 2 bases from J, the junction contained 12 bases not matched to a gene. CDR1 and CDR2 (germline): SEHNR, FQNEAQ (reference sequence). The DNA for the CDR3 is TGTGCCAGCAGTCATGCCCCGGGACAGGAGACCTACGAGCAGTACTTC. Encoded protein: CASSHAPGQETYEQYF.

This clonotype was observed at least ten times. The chain joins TRBV7-6 to TRBJ2-7; TRBD1 is a possible D gene (7 bases). Trimming pared 4 bases from V and 5 bases from J, leaving 21 bases between. Per germline, CDR1 SGHVS and CDR2 FNYEAQ. The CDR3 is 16 residues long. CDR3 residues: CASSSLPQGGTDEQYF. CDR3 DNA sequence: TGTGCCAGCAGCTCCCTCCCGCAGGGGGGAACGGACGAGCAGTACTTC.

On this clonotype: A read error may account for a junction end that differs from germline. The chain employs TRBV10-2 and TRBJ2-6; 12 positions match TRBD1. Germline V lookup: CDR1 WSHSY, CDR2 SAAADI. The CDR3 totals 18 residues. The CDR3 DNA reads TGTGCCAGCAGCTCGCTGGGACAGGGGGCCTCTGGGGCCAACGTCCTGACTTTC. It translates to CASSSLGQGASGANVLTF.

Only one count was recorded for this clonotype. The rearrangement uses TRBV7-9 and TRBJ1-6, with a possible D match to TRBD1 (6 bases). V dropped 3 bases and J dropped 0 bases, with 9 bases sitting between them. The V gene's germline CDR1 is SEHNR and CDR2 FQNEAQ (reference sequence). The CDR3 runs 16 residues. CDR3 nucleotides: TGTGCCAGCAGCTTCCAGGGGAGCTCCTATAATTCACCCCTCCACTTT. It codes for CASSFQGSSYNSPLHF.

As regards this clonotype: At one end, the junction sequence differs from germline, possibly due to a read error. V gene TRBV7-9 combines with J gene TRBJ1-2; TRBD1 might be the D (5 bases). CDR3 length: 16 residues. Germline CDR1 reads SEHNR; CDR2 reads FQNEAQ (reference sequence). Here the CDR3 reads CASSHGPGGKSYGYTF. In DNA form, the CDR3 reads TGCGCCAGCAGCCACGGGCCGGGGGGGAAATCCTATGGCTACACCTTC.

The J gene is TRBJ1-1, the V gene TRBV20-1; D remains unclear. Trimming took off 0 bases at V and 2 bases at J, with 13 bases between the two ends. The length of the CDR3 is 15 residues. The germline V gene has CDR1 DFQATT and CDR2 SNEGSKA (reference sequence). CDR3 in DNA: TGCAGTGCTAGAGATCGGGAGGCTTGTAACACTGAAGCTTTCTTT. It yields the protein CSARDREACNTEAFF.

This clonotype was recorded at least ten times. The CDR3 DNA sequence: TGTGCCAGCAGCTTTAACGAGAACACTGAAGCTTTCTTT. Protein: CASSFNENTEAFF. V gene TRBV7-6 combines with J gene TRBJ1-1; D is unclear. V was shortened by 3 bases and J by 1 base, with 6 bases between the two germline ends. The CDR3 spans 13 residues. The germline V gene encodes CDR1 SGHVS and CDR2 FNYEAQ. Filled out from reference TRBV7-6 and TRBJ1-1, the complete variable domain reads GAGVSQSPRYKVTKRGQDVALRCDPISGHVSLYWYRQALGQGPEFLTYFNYEAQQDKSGLPNDRFSAERPEGSISTLTIQRTEQRDSAMYRCASSFNENTEAFFGQGTRLTVV.

The sample holds many counts of this clonotype. The chain joins TRBV10-3 to TRBJ1-5, with D perhaps matching TRBD1 (5 bases). The germline V gene encodes CDR1 ENHRY and CDR2 SYGVKD. Trimming took 4 bases from V and 7 from J, leaving 14 bases between them. The CDR3 length is 14 residues. In nucleotides, the CDR3 is TGTGCCATCAGTGTTGGGGGGGTGAACCAGCCCCAGCATTTT. Amino acid sequence: CAISVGGVNQPQHF.

Regarding this clonotype: The missing conserved phenylalanine or tryptophan at the end of this CDR3 makes a read error likely. The limits of the CDR3 on the DNA are not certain, so only TCRdb's listed CDR3 is given. V gene TRBV13 combines with J gene TRBJ2-7; the table assigns TRBD1, which was not confirmed against the DNA. The length of the CDR3 is 11 amino acids, counting both ends. Looked up from germline, CDR1 is PRHDT and CDR2 is FYEKMQ (reference sequence). CDR3: CASSAPLALNT.

Ten or more counts support this clonotype. The rearrangement joins TRBV6-5 to TRBJ2-7, with D uncertain. The CDR3 has 12 amino acids. Looked up from germline, CDR1 is MNHEY and CDR2 is SVGAGI. The V gene lost 7 bases and the J gene lost 2 bases, with 9 bases spanning the gap. The DNA for the CDR3 is TGTGCCAGCATGGCGGAGACCTACGAGCAGTACTTC. Its translation: CASMAETYEQYF.

This clonotype was recorded only once. V is TRBV28 and J is TRBJ2-6; D ambiguous. The CDR3 sequence is 15 residues long. Germline V gene sequence: CDR1 MDHEN, CDR2 SYDVKM. The V and J ends lost 2 bases and 0 bases respectively, with 5 bases between them. CDR3 coding DNA: TGTGCCAGCAGTTTAACGATCTCTGGGGCCAACGTCCTGACTTTC. It encodes CASSLTISGANVLTF.

A few counts support this clonotype. The V and J genes are TRBV19 and TRBJ1-1; TRBD1 matches 7 bases. The length of the CDR3 is 14 residues. Germline CDR1 is LNHDA and CDR2 is SQIVND (reference sequence). The V and J ends lost 4 bases and 6 bases, in that order; junction bases with no gene match: 8. CDR3 loop: CASSTLGTEAEAFF. The CDR3 nucleotides are TGTGCCAGTAGTACATTGGGGACAGAAGCTGAAGCTTTCTTT.

The V call is TRBV20-1, the J call TRBJ1-1; D remains ambiguous. CDR1 DFQATT and CDR2 SNEGSKA come from the germline V gene (reference sequence). The CDR3 sequence is 12 residues long. V was clipped by 4 bases and J by 13 bases, with 19 bases between them. Written as DNA, the CDR3 is TGCAGTGCTACCAGCCTGGGTGTTATGGATTTCTTT. Protein: CSATSLGVMDFF.

This clonotype has a count of ten or more. This chain joins TRBV10-3 and TRBJ2-7; D gene ambiguous. V dropped 2 bases and J dropped 11 bases, with 10 bases sitting between them. Germline V CDR1 and CDR2: ENHRY, SYGVKD. The CDR3 spans 11 residues. The CDR3 DNA follows: TGTGCCATCAGTGAGGGCGGAGAAGAGTACTTC. It encodes CAISEGGEEYF.

The genes are TRBV7-9 and TRBJ2-7; 8 bases align to TRBD1. The CDR3 runs 14 residues. Germline loops: CDR1 SEHNR, CDR2 FQNEAQ (reference sequence). The V and J ends lost 5 bases and 5 bases, in that order; junction bases with no gene match: 8. CDR3 region: CASSPIPTGDEQYF. DNA for the CDR3: TGTGCCAGCAGCCCTATACCGACAGGGGACGAGCAGTACTTC.

This clonotype was recorded many times. The chain employs TRBV2 and TRBJ1-5; D remains unclear. CDR1 is SNHLY and CDR2 is FYNNEI in the germline V gene. V lost 2 bases and J lost 3, with 8 bases in between. There are 14 residues in the CDR3. CDR3 sequence: CASSEPKVNQPQHF. The CDR3 DNA reads as TGTGCCAGCAGTGAACCTAAGGTCAATCAGCCCCAGCATTTT.

This sequence joins TRBV6-5 and TRBJ1-1, with D perhaps matching TRBD1 (5 bases). V shed 4 bases and J shed 6 bases, with 15 bases lying between them. Germline V gene sequence: CDR1 MNHEY, CDR2 SVGAGI. The CDR3 sequence is 14 residues long. CDR3 sequence: CASSFEGLAAEAFF. The DNA for the CDR3 is TGTGCCAGCAGTTTTGAGGGGTTGGCGGCTGAAGCTTTCTTT.

V usage is TRBV6-6 and J usage is TRBJ2-2; D is unresolved. Germline CDR1 is MNHNY and CDR2 is SVGAGI (reference sequence). There are 12 residues in the CDR3. V dropped 2 bases and J dropped 6 bases, with 4 bases sitting between them. CDR3 nucleotide sequence: TGTGCCAGCAGTTACGCGGCCGGGGAGCTGTTTTTT. It translates to CASSYAAGELFF.